This T cell receptor (beta chain) derives from a study of blood T cell repertoires in COVID-19. Overall study context: For recovered donors of Cohort 3, there were two negative PCRs, clearance, or symptom resolution.

The V gene lost 2 bases and the J gene lost 5 bases, with 7 bases spanning the gap. The V gene's germline CDR1 is LGHNT and CDR2 FRNRAP. The CDR3 runs to 13 residues. Some clones are missing from TCRdb's copy, which holds only in-frame ones; the method was immunoSEQ multiplex PCR. The repertoire has over 110,000 clones, roughly 84% of them found once; the top ten carry 3% to 4%. The study recruited people aged about 18 to 90 years across 24 US areas. The sequenced material came from PBMCs or T cells enriched from blood (not recorded which). This TCR was recovered from a man aged 50-59 years in a cohort exposed to, infected with or recovered from COVID-19 (not recorded which). The rearrangement uses TRBV12-5 and TRBJ2-1, with D uncertain. In DNA, the CDR3 is TGTGCTAGTGGTTTGTTGTCTAACAATGAGCAGTTCTTC. Its translation: CASGLLSNNEQFF.